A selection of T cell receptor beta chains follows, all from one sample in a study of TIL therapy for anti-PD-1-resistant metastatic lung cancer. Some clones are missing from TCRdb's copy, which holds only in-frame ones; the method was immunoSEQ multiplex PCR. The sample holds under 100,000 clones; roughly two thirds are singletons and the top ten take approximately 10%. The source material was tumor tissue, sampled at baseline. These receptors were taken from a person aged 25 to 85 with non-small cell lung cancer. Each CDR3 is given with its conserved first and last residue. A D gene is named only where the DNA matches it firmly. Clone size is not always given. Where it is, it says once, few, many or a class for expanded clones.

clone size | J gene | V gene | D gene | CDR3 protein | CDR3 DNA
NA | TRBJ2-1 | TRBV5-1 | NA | CASSLTSIEQFF | TGCGCCAGCAGCCTAACTAGCATTGAGCAGTTCTTC
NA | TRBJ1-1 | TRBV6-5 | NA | CASSYSPRYTEAFF | TGTGCCAGCAGTTACTCCCCACGGTACACTGAAGCTTTCTTT
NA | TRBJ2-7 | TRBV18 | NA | CASSPDRRGYEQYF | TGTGCCAGCTCACCGGACAGAAGGGGCTACGAGCAGTACTTC
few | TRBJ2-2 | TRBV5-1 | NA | CASSLFLLATNTGELFF | TGCGCCAGCAGCTTGTTTCTACTAGCAACGAACACCGGGGAGCTGTTTTTT
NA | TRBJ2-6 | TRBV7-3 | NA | CASSSTGGTGANVLTF | TGTGCCAGCAGCTCCACGGGGGGCACTGGGGCCAACGTCCTGACTTTC
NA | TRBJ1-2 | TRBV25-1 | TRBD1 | CASSQGAQLGDYTF | TGTGCCAGCAGCCAGGGGGCGCAACTGGGTGACTACACCTTC
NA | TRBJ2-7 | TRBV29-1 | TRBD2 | CSTFSGSNEQYF | TGCAGCACGTTTAGCGGGAGCAACGAGCAGTACTTC
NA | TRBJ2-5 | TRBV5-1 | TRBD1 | CASERGQAGEETQYF | TGCGCCAGCGAACGGGGACAGGCCGGAGAGGAGACCCAGTACTTC
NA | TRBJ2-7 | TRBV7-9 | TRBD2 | CASSYGGAYEQYF | TGTGCCAGCAGCTATGGGGGGGCCTACGAGCAGTACTTC
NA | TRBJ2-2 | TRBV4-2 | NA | CASSQEGGVAGELFF | TGTGCCAGCAGCCAAGAAGGGGGAGTAGCCGGGGAGCTGTTTTTT
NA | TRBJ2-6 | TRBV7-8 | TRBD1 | CASSLGQGDSGANVLTF | TGTGCCAGCAGCCTGGGACAGGGGGACTCTGGGGCCAACGTCCTGACTTTC
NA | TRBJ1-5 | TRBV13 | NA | CASSSRADSNQPQHF | TGTGCCAGCAGCTCCCGGGCCGATAGCAATCAGCCCCAGCATTTT
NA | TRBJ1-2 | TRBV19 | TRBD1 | CASRPQGAGGYTF | TGTGCCAGTAGGCCGCAGGGGGCTGGTGGCTACACCTTC
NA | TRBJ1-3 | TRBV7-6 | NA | CASSLEMGRISGNTIYF | TGTGCCAGCAGCTTAGAGATGGGACGGATCTCTGGAAACACCATATATTTT
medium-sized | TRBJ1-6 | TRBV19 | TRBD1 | CASSIAGGDSPLHF | TGTGCCAGTAGTATCGCAGGGGGAGATTCACCCCTCCACTTT
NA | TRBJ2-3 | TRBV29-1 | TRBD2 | CSVEGAGGPGQYF | TGCAGCGTTGAGGGTGCGGGAGGGCCCGGGCAGTATTTT
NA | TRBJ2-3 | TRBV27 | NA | CASSLFGGDTQYF | TGTGCCAGCAGTTTATTCGGGGGAGATACGCAGTATTTT
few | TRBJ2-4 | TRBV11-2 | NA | CASRHKADIQYF | TGTGCCAGCAGGCATAAGGCGGACATTCAGTACTTC
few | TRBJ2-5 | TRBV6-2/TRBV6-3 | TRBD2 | CASSRLAGGLQETQYF | TGTGCCAGCAGCAGACTAGCGGGGGGCTTACAAGAGACCCAGTACTTC
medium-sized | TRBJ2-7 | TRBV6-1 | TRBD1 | CASSEPGDRGHEQYF | TGTGCCAGCAGTGAACCCGGGGACAGGGGCCACGAGCAGTACTTC
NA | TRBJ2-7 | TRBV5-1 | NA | CASSLPGSGAGEQYF | TGCGCCAGCAGCTTGCCTGGGTCAGGGGCAGGCGAGCAGTACTTC
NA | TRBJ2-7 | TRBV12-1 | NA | CASSFFLGHPYEQYF | TGTGCCAGCAGCTTCTTCCTAGGACATCCCTACGAGCAGTACTTC
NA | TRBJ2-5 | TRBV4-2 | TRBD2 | CASSQRASGGTYQETQYF | TGTGCCAGCAGCCAGAGGGCTAGCGGGGGGACATACCAAGAGACCCAGTACTTC
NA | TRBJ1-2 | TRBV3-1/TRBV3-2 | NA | CASSQGSNGYTF | TGTGCCAGCAGCCAGGGTTCAAATGGCTACACCTTC
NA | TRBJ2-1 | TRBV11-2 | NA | CASSLGPTSNEQFF | TGTGCCAGCAGCTTAGGACCGACCTCTAATGAGCAGTTCTTC
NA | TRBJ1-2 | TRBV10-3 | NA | CAISRGQGPARDGYTF | TGTGCCATCAGCAGAGGGCAGGGACCCGCTAGAGATGGCTACACCTTC
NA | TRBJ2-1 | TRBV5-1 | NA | CASSLTGNNEQFF | TGCGCCAGCAGCTTAACAGGAAACAATGAGCAGTTCTTC
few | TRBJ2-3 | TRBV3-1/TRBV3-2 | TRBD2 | CASSLRLAGVKTDTQYF | TGTGCCAGCAGCCTTAGACTAGCGGGAGTGAAGACAGATACGCAGTATTTT
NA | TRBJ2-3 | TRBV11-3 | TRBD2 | CASSSETSGITDTQYF | TGTGCCAGCAGCTCCGAGACTAGCGGGATCACAGATACGCAGTATTTT
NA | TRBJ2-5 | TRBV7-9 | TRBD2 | CASSDPGLAGGQETQYF | TGTGCCAGCAGCGACCCCGGTCTAGCGGGAGGGCAAGAGACCCAGTACTTC
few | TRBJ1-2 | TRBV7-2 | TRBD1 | CASSAQGMGGYTF | TGTGCCAGCAGCGCACAGGGGATGGGTGGCTACACCTTC
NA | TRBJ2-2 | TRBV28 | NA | CASSLWTLGRGTGELFF | TGTGCCAGCAGTTTATGGACACTCGGTAGAGGGACCGGGGAGCTGTTTTTT
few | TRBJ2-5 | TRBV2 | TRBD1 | CASRKTGGQEETQYF | TGTGCCAGCAGGAAGACAGGGGGACAGGAGGAGACCCAGTACTTC
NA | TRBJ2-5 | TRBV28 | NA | CATGTLQETQYF | TGTGCCACCGGGACACTCCAAGAGACCCAGTACTTC
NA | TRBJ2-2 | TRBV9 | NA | CASSVASLGIGELFF | TGTGCCAGCAGCGTAGCATCTTTGGGTATTGGGGAGCTGTTTTTT
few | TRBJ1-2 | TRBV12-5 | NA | CASGPRTLRGYGYTF | TGTGCTAGTGGACCCCGGACGCTACGCGGCTATGGCTACACCTTC
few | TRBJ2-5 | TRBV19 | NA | CASSIASSRRAETQYF | TGTGCCAGTAGTATTGCCTCTTCTAGAAGGGCGGAGACCCAGTACTTC
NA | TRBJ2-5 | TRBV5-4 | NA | CASSPRLATGTQYF | TGTGCCAGCAGCCCTAGGCTTGCTACCGGGACCCAGTACTTC
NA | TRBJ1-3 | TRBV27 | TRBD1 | CAGEGTEKGNTIYF | TGTGCCGGCGAAGGGACAGAGAAGGGAAACACCATATATTTT
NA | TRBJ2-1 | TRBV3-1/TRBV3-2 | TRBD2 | CASSQGTSGHNEQFF | TGTGCCAGCAGCCAAGGGACTAGCGGGCACAATGAGCAGTTCTTC
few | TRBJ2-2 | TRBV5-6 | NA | CASSLAQGGTGELFF | TGTGCCAGCAGCTTGGCCCAGGGGGGGACCGGGGAGCTGTTTTTT
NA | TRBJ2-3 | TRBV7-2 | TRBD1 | CAATGTGGADTQYF | TGTGCCGCCACCGGGACAGGGGGCGCAGATACGCAGTATTTT
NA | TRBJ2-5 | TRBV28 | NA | CASSLPGARETQYF | TGTGCCAGCAGTTTACCGGGGGCACGGGAGACCCAGTACTTC
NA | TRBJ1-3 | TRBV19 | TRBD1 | CASKHRQGGTIYF | TGTGCCTCTAAGCATCGACAGGGAGGAACCATATATTTT
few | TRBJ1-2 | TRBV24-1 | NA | CATSDSQVWEGYTF | TGTGCCACCAGTGATTCGCAAGTATGGGAGGGCTACACCTTC
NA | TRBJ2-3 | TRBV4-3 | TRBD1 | CASSQGPGQGEDTQYF | TGCGCCAGCAGCCAAGGACCCGGACAGGGCGAAGATACGCAGTATTTT
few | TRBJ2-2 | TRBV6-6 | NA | CASSSRGLTGELFF | TGTGCCAGCAGTTCCCGTGGGTTGACCGGGGAGCTGTTTTTT
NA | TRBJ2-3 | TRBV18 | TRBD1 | CASSPGQGSDTQYF | TGTGCCAGCTCACCGGGACAGGGATCAGATACGCAGTATTTT
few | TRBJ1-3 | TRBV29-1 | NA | CSSASGNTIYF | TGCAGCTCGGCATCTGGAAACACCATATATTTT
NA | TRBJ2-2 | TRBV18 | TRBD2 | CASSLAGDTGELFF | TGTGCCAGCTCACTAGCGGGGGACACCGGGGAGCTGTTTTTT
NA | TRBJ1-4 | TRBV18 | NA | CASSPVANEKLFF | TGTGCCAGCTCACCTGTTGCTAATGAAAAACTGTTTTTT
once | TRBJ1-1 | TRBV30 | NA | CAWSVKGRPANTEAFF | TGTGCCTGGAGTGTAAAGGGGAGACCGGCGAACACTGAAGCTTTCTTT
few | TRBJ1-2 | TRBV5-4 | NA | CASSLDRANYGYTF | TGTGCCAGCAGCTTGGATCGGGCGAACTATGGCTACACCTTC
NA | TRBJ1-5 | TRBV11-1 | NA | CASSPDRNQPQHF | TGTGCCAGCAGCCCTGACAGAAATCAGCCCCAGCATTTT
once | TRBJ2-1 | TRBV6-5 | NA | CASSRGTPSYNEQFF | TGTGCCAGCAGTCGCGGGACTCCCTCCTACAATGAGCAGTTCTTC
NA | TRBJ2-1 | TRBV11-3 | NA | CASSLEAAGAGEQFF | TGTGCCAGCAGCTTAGAGGCAGCGGGTGCGGGTGAGCAGTTCTTC
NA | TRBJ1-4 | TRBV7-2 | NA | CASSLARSSNEKLFF | TGTGCCAGCAGCTTAGCGCGCAGCTCTAATGAAAAACTGTTTTTT
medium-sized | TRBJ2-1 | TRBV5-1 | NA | CASSFSQFNEQFF | TGCGCCAGCAGCTTTTCACAGTTCAATGAGCAGTTCTTC
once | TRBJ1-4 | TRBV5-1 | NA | CASSDVQGSEKLFF | TGCGCCAGCTCCGACGTCCAGGGAAGTGAAAAACTGTTTTTT